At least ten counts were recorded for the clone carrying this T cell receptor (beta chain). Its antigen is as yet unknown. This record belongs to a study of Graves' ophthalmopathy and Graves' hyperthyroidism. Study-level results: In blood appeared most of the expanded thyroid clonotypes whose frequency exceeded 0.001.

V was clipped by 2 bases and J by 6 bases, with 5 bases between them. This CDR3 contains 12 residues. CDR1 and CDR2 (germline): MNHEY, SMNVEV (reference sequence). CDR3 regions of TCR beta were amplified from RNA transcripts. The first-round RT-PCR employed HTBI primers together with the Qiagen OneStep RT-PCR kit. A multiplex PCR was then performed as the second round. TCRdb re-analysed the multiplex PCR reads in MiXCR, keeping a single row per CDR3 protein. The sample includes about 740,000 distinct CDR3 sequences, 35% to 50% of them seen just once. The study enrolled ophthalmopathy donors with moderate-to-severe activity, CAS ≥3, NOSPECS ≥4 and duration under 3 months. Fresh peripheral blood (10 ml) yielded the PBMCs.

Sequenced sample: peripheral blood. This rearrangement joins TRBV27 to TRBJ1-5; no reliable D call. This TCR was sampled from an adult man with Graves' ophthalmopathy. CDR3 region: CASSLLSQPQHF. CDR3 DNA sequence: TGTGCCAGCAGTTTACTTAGTCAGCCCCAGCATTTT.